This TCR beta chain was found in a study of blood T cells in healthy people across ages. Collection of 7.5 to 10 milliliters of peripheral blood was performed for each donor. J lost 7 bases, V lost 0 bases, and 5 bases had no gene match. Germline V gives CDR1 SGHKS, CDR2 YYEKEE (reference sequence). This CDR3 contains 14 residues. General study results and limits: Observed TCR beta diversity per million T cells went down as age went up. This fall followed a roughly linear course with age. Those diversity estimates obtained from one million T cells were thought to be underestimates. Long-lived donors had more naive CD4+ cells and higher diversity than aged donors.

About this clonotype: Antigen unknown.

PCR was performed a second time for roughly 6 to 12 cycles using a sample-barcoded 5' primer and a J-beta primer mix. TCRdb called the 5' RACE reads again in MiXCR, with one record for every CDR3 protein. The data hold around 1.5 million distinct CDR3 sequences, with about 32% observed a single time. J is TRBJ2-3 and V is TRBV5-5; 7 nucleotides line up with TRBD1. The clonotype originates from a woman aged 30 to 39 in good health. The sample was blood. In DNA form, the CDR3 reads TGTGCCAGCAGCTTGGGCAGGGGGAAGAATACGCAGTATTTT. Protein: CASSLGRGKNTQYF.